The source of this T cell receptor (beta chain) is a study of T cells in Graves' hyperthyroidism and ophthalmopathy. Amplification of TCR beta CDR3 regions used RNA as the template. Initially, a first-round RT-PCR of the TCR CDR3 employed the HTBI primer set. MiXCR was run by TCRdb on the multiplex PCR reads, yielding one entry per CDR3 protein. This table holds 600,000 to 900,000 distinct CDR3 sequences, 15% to 20% found once. This clonotype occurred many times. This receptor was taken from a man between 18 and 29 years old with Graves' hyperthyroidism. Sample: blood.

CDR3 protein: CASSSGLGPFSAFF. CDR3 nucleotides: TGTGCCAGCTCGTCGGGCCTCGGACCCTTTAGCGCTTTCTTT. This rearrangement joins TRBV18 to TRBJ1-1; D gene unclear. The CDR3 loop spans 14 amino acids. V shed 6 bases and J shed 11 bases, with 22 bases lying between them. Germline lookup yields CDR1 KGHSH and CDR2 LQKENI.